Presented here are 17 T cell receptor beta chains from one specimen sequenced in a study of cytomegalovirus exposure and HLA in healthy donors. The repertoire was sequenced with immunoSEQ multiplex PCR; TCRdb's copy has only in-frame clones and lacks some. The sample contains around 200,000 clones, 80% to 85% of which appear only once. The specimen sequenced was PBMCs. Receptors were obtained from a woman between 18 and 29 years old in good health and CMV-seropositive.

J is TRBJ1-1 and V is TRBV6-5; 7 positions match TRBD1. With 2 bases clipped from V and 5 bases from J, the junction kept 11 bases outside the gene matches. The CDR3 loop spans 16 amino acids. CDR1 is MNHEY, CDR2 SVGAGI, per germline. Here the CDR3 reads CASSYDPPAGGTEAFF. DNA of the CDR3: TGTGCCAGCAGTTACGACCCCCCGGCAGGGGGAACTGAAGCTTTCTTT.

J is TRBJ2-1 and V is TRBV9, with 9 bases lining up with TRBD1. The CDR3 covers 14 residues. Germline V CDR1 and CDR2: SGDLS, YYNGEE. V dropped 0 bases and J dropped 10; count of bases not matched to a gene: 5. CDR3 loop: CASSVVDRGGEQFF. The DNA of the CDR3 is TGTGCCAGCAGCGTAGTGGACAGGGGAGGGGAGCAGTTCTTC.

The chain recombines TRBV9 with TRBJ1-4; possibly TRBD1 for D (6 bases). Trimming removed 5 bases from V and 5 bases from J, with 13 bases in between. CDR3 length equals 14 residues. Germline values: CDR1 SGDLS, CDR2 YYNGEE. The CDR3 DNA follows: TGTGCCAGCAGTCAGGACAGTCGGAATGAAAAACTGTTTTTT. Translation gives CASSQDSRNEKLFF. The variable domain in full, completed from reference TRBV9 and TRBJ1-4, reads DSGVTQTPKHLITATGQRVTLRCSPRSGDLSVYWYQQSLDQGLQFLIQYYNGEERAKGNILERFSAQQFPDLHSELNLSSLELGDSALYFCASSQDSRNEKLFFGSGTQLSVL.

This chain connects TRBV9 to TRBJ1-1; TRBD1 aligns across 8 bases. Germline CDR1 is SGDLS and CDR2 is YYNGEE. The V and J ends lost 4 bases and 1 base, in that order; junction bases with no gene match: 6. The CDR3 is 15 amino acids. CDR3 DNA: TGTGCCAGCAGCCCCCAGACAGGGGCGAACACTGAAGCTTTCTTT. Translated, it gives CASSPQTGANTEAFF.

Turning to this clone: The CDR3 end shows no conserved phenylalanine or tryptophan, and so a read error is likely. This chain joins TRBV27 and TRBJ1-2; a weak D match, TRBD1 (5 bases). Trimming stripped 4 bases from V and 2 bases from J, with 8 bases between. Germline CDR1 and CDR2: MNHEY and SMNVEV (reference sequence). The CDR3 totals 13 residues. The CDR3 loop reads CASSSTENYGYTL. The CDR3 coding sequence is TGTGCCAGCAGTTCGACAGAAAACTATGGCTACACCCTC.

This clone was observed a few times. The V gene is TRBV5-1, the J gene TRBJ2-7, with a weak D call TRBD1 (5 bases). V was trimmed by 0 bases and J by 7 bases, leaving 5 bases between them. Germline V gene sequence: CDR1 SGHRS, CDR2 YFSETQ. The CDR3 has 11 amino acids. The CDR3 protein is CASSLEGEQYF. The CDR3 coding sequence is TGCGCCAGCAGCTTGGAGGGGGAGCAGTACTTC.

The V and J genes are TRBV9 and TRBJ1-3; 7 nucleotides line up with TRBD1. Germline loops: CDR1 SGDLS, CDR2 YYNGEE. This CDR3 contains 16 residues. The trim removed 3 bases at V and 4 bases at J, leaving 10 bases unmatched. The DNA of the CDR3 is TGTGCCAGCAGCGGCCGACAGGGTCTTTCGGGAAACACCATATATTTT. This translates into CASSGRQGLSGNTIYF.

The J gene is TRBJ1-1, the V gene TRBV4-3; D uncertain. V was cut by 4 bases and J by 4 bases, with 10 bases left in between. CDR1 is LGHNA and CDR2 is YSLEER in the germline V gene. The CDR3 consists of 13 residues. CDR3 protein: CASSRGIGTEAFF. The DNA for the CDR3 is TGCGCCAGCAGCCGAGGGATAGGCACTGAAGCTTTCTTT.

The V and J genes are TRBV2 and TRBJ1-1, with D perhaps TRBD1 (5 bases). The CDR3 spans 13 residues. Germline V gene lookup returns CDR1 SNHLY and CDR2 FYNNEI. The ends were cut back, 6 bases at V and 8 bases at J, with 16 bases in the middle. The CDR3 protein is CASSLGDWSEAFF. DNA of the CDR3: TGTGCCAGCAGCCTAGGGGACTGGTCCGAAGCTTTCTTT.

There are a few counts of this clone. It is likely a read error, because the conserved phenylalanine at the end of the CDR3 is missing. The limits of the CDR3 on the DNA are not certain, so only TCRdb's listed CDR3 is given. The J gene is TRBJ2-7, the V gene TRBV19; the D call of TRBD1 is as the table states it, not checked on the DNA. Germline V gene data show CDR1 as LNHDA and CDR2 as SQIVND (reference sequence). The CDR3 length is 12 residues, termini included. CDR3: CASRWSDSRVSG.

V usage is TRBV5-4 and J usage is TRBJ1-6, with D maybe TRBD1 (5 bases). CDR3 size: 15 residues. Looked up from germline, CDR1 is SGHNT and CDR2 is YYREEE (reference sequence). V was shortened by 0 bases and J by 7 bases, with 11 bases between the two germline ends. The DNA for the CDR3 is TGTGCCAGCAGCTTGGCAGGGTACAACAATTCACCCCTCCACTTT. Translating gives CASSLAGYNNSPLHF.

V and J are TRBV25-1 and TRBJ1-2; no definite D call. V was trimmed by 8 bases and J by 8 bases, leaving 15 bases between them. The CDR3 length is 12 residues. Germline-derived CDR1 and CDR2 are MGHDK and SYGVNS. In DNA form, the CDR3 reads TGTGCCAGCGGCGGGCCCCCCGGAGGCTACACCTTC. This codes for CASGGPPGGYTF.

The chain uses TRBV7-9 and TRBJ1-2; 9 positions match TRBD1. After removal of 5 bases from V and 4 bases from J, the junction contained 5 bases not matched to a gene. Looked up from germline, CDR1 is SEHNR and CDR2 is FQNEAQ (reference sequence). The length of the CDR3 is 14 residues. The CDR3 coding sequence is TGTGCCAGCAGCCGAGGGACAGGGTCCTATGGCTACACCTTC. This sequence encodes CASSRGTGSYGYTF.

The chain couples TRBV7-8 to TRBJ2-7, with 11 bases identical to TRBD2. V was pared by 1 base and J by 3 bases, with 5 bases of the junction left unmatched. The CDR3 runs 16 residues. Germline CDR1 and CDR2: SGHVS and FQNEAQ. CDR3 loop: CASSLGGTSGLYEQYF. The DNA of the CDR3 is TGTGCCAGCAGCTTAGGGGGGACTAGCGGTCTCTACGAGCAGTACTTC.

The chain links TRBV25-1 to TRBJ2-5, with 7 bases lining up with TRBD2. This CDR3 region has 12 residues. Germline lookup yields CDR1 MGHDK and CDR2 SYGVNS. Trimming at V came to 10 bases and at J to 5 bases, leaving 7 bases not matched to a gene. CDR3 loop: CATMGGVETQYF. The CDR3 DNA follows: TGTGCCACCATGGGAGGGGTTGAGACCCAGTACTTC.

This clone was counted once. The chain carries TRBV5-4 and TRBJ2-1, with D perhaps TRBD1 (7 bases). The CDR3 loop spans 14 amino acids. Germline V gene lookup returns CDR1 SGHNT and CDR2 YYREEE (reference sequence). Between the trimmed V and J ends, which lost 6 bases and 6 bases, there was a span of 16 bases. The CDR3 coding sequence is TGTGCCAGCACCCCGGGAGCAGGGGGCAATGAGCAGTTCTTC. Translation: CASTPGAGGNEQFF.

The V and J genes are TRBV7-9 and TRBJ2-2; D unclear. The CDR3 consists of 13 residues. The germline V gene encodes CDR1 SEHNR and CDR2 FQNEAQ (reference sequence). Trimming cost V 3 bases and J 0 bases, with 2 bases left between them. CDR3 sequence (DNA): TGTGCCAGCAGCTTCTCGAACACCGGGGAGCTGTTTTTT. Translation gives CASSFSNTGELFF.